This T cell receptor beta chain is drawn from a study of CD8 T cells in Susac syndrome. V was cut by 1 base and J by 0 bases, with 7 bases left in between. CDR1 and CDR2 from the germline V gene are SGHTA and FQGNSA. This CDR3 has 15 residues. With random hexamers, roughly 0.45 to 1 ug RNA was reverse transcribed. TCRdb called the immunoSEQ multiplex PCR reads again in MiXCR, with one record for every CDR3 protein. The sample records 50,000 to 65,000 distinct CDR3 sequences, about 92% being singletons. This clonotype was found once. The sequenced sample consisted of CD8+ T cells from PBMCs. The TCR originated in a human donor in good health. This chain uses TRBV7-2 with TRBJ1-5; the D is unclear. The CDR3 DNA sequence: TGTGCCAGCAGCTTAGAGTACCTTAGCAATCAGCCCCAGCATTTT. Its protein product is CASSLEYLSNQPQHF.